This TCR beta chain appears in the sequencing data of a study of blood T cell repertoires in COVID-19. Overall study: The origin of the acute and convalescent COVID-19 samples was the United States, Italy and Spain. Sources were T cells, B-cell-depleted T cells, or PBMCs; the material itself was cDNA or gDNA.

Germline V gives CDR1 SNHLY, CDR2 FYNNEI. The CDR3 length is 15 residues. Trimming shortened V by 8 bases and J by 1 base, and 16 bases separated the two germline ends. Original methodology: The authors estimated nucleated cell counts from reference gene primer amplification. Produced via immunoSEQ multiplex PCR; TCRdb's table is partial and in-frame only. For V, J and clone size, that table is used; D and trimming come from the DNA. Here the sample spans over 60,000 clones, roughly 87% being singletons. The genes are TRBV2 and TRBJ2-3; the D is unclear. The clonotype originates from a human donor in a cohort sampled during active COVID-19. The sample was peripheral blood. The CDR3 is CASPEYGRGTDTQYF. CDR3 DNA sequence: TGTGCCAGCCCGGAGTACGGTCGTGGCACAGATACGCAGTATTTT.